These T cell receptor beta chains were read from a single sample in a study of T-cell memory formation after mild COVID-19. TCRdb redid the calling of the 5' RACE reads with MiXCR, one entry per CDR3 protein. The table shows under 250,000 distinct CDR3 sequences, with 15% occurring only once. Sample: PBMCs or a T cell subset sorted from them (not recorded which). Receptors originate from an adult woman who had mild COVID-19 (a few samples of this study predate the infection). Cell type and time point are not known. Both conserved end residues are part of each CDR3. The D gene is left open where the match is weak. Clone size is shown for a subset of rows, as once, few, many or a class of expanded clone.

DNA: TGTGCCAGCAGTTTCCCCAACTCATTGAACACTGAAGCTTTCTTT; CDR3: CASSFPNSLNTEAFF; V: TRBV12-3/TRBV12-4; D: .; J: TRBJ1-1; size: few
DNA: TGTGCCAGCAGCTTAACAGGATTGCGAGAGACCCAGTACTTC; CDR3: CASSLTGLRETQYF; V: TRBV7-3; D: .; J: TRBJ2-5; size: .
DNA: TGTGCCAGCTCCGGGACTAGCGGCCAAGAGACCCAGTACTTC; CDR3: CASSGTSGQETQYF; V: TRBV30; D: TRBD2; J: TRBJ2-5; size: few
DNA: TGTGCCAGCAGTTACTCGATCGGCTCCTTTGAGCAGTTCTTC; CDR3: CASSYSIGSFEQFF; V: TRBV6-5; D: .; J: TRBJ2-1; size: many
DNA: TGCGCCAGCTCTCGGGAGGGACAGACCTACGAGCAGTACTTC; CDR3: CASSREGQTYEQYF; V: TRBV5-1; D: .; J: TRBJ2-7; size: many
DNA: TGTGCCAGCCTCGGGGTTTACAATGAGCAGTTCTTC; CDR3: CASLGVYNEQFF; V: TRBV3-1; D: .; J: TRBJ2-1; size: .
DNA: TGTGCCAGCAGCCCAACTCATAAGGACCTCGATACGCAGTATTTT; CDR3: CASSPTHKDLDTQYF; V: TRBV14; D: .; J: TRBJ2-3; size: few
DNA: TGTGCCAGCAGTTTTACAACAGGGGGCGATGAGCAGTTCTTC; CDR3: CASSFTTGGDEQFF; V: TRBV6-4; D: TRBD1; J: TRBJ2-1; size: .
DNA: TGCGCCAGCAGCTTGGCCACGTCAGGGGGCTCCGAGCAGTACTTC; CDR3: CASSLATSGGSEQYF; V: TRBV5-1; D: TRBD1; J: TRBJ2-7; size: .
DNA: TGCAGTGCTAGACGGACAGGAATCATGAACACTGAAGCTTTCTTT; CDR3: CSARRTGIMNTEAFF; V: TRBV20-1; D: TRBD1; J: TRBJ1-1; size: .
DNA: TGCAGTGCTAGAGATCCGCGGCACAACTATGGCTACACCTTC; CDR3: CSARDPRHNYGYTF; V: TRBV20-1; D: .; J: TRBJ1-2; size: .
DNA: TGCAGTGCTAGTAGGTACAGGGGCACTGAAGCTTTCTTT; CDR3: CSASRYRGTEAFF; V: TRBV20-1; D: TRBD1; J: TRBJ1-1; size: .
DNA: TGTGCCAGCAGCTTTAGACTAGCGGGAGGGGAGACCCAGTACTTC; CDR3: CASSFRLAGGETQYF; V: TRBV11-2; D: TRBD2; J: TRBJ2-5; size: .
DNA: TGCGCCAGCAGCTCCCAGGGAGAAGGACTGTTTTTT; CDR3: CASSSQGEGLFF; V: TRBV5-1; D: .; J: TRBJ1-4; size: .
DNA: TGTGCCAGCAGTTTATACAGCAACTATGGCTACACCTTC; CDR3: CASSLYSNYGYTF; V: TRBV27; D: .; J: TRBJ1-2; size: few
DNA: TGCAGTGCTAGTCGGGGGATACAATCCTCCTACGAGCAGTACTTC; CDR3: CSASRGIQSSYEQYF; V: TRBV20-1; D: .; J: TRBJ2-7; size: .
DNA: TGCAGTGCTAAAACGGACAGGAGAACCGGGGAGCTGTTTTTT; CDR3: CSAKTDRRTGELFF; V: TRBV20-1; D: TRBD1; J: TRBJ2-2; size: .
DNA: TGTGCCAGCAGCCAAGATCTAGCGGGGGAAAGCACAGATACGCAGTATTTT; CDR3: CASSQDLAGESTDTQYF; V: TRBV4-2; D: TRBD2; J: TRBJ2-3; size: few
DNA: TGCAGCGTTGCCCGGGACACACAAAACTATGGCTACACCTTC; CDR3: CSVARDTQNYGYTF; V: TRBV29-1; D: .; J: TRBJ1-2; size: many
DNA: TGCGCCAGCAGCCAGTCGACCCGGGGACTAGCGGGGGAGGAGCAGTACTTC; CDR3: CASSQSTRGLAGEEQYF; V: TRBV4-3; D: TRBD2; J: TRBJ2-7; size: few
DNA: TGTGCCAGCAGTCTTACTAGCGGGGGGCACAATGAGCAGTTCTTC; CDR3: CASSLTSGGHNEQFF; V: TRBV28; D: TRBD2; J: TRBJ2-1; size: few
DNA: TGTGCCAGCAGTCCCGGGGGTAGCGGGAGAATAGGAGAGACCCAGTACTTC; CDR3: CASSPGGSGRIGETQYF; V: TRBV12-3/TRBV12-4; D: TRBD2; J: TRBJ2-5; size: .
DNA: TGTGCCAGCAGCGTAGCCAGCATGGCAGATACGCAGTATTTT; CDR3: CASSVASMADTQYF; V: TRBV9; D: .; J: TRBJ2-3; size: .
DNA: TGCAGTGCTAGTGATATCTTCGGGACACGTGTGGGAAATGAGCAGTTCTTC; CDR3: CSASDIFGTRVGNEQFF; V: TRBV20-1; D: .; J: TRBJ2-1; size: many
DNA: TGCAGCGTTGGTGGGGTAGTCACAGATACGCAGTATTTT; CDR3: CSVGGVVTDTQYF; V: TRBV29-1; D: .; J: TRBJ2-3; size: .
DNA: TGCGCCAGCAGCTCACGGACTAGCACAGATACGCAGTATTTT; CDR3: CASSSRTSTDTQYF; V: TRBV5-1; D: .; J: TRBJ2-3; size: many
DNA: TGTGCCAGCAGTGAACCGCAGGGAAACCGCTACGAGCAGTACTTC; CDR3: CASSEPQGNRYEQYF; V: TRBV6-2/TRBV6-3; D: .; J: TRBJ2-7; size: .
DNA: TGCGCCAGCAGCTCCGTAGCGGGGGGGGCCTACAATGAGCAGTTCTTC; CDR3: CASSSVAGGAYNEQFF; V: TRBV5-1; D: TRBD2; J: TRBJ2-1; size: .
DNA: TGTGCCAGCAGTGGTCTTACAGGGGGAGTCGAGCAGTACTTC; CDR3: CASSGLTGGVEQYF; V: TRBV25-1; D: TRBD1; J: TRBJ2-7; size: few
DNA: TGTGCCAGCAGCAGGTCGGGGGCTAGCTACGAGCAGTACTTC; CDR3: CASSRSGASYEQYF; V: TRBV3-1; D: .; J: TRBJ2-7; size: .
DNA: TGTGCCAGCAGCGAAGAACAGGGTACTAATGAGCAGTTCTTC; CDR3: CASSEEQGTNEQFF; V: TRBV9; D: .; J: TRBJ2-1; size: many
DNA: TGTGCCATCAGTGAGTATACAGGTTCTAAGGAAGCTTTCTTT; CDR3: CAISEYTGSKEAFF; V: TRBV10-3; D: .; J: TRBJ1-1; size: .
DNA: TGTGCCAGCAGGCCAGGACAGGGTATGTGGTTCTTC; CDR3: CASRPGQGMWFF; V: TRBV2; D: TRBD1; J: TRBJ2-1; size: many
DNA: TGTGCCAGCAGCCAAGAAAGACTTACAGGAGTGCAGTTCTTC; CDR3: CASSQERLTGVQFF; V: TRBV3-1; D: .; J: TRBJ2-1; size: .
DNA: TGCAGCGTTGGCCAGGGACAGGGGCCCACTGAAGCTTTCTTT; CDR3: CSVGQGQGPTEAFF; V: TRBV29-1; D: TRBD1; J: TRBJ1-1; size: many